The 21 T cell receptor beta chains below come from one sample, sequenced in a study of cytomegalovirus exposure and HLA in healthy donors. Amplification used 60 Vbeta primers and 13 Jbeta primers. The table came from immunoSEQ multiplex PCR; TCRdb's copy has only in-frame clones and leaves some out. This table holds over 70,000 clones, approximately 60% found once. Material: PBMCs. All receptors derive from a woman aged 45-65 years in good health and CMV-seropositive.

This chain links TRBV15 with TRBJ1-1, with D unclear. V gave up 4 bases and J gave up 1 base, with 7 bases separating them. The CDR3 is 13 amino acids. Germline V gene sequence: CDR1 LNHNV, CDR2 YYDKDF (reference sequence). The CDR3 is CATSITRNTEAFF. DNA for the CDR3: TGTGCCACCAGCATCACGCGGAACACTGAAGCTTTCTTT.

This chain uses TRBV5-6 with TRBJ1-1; a possible D gene is TRBD1 (6 bases). Trimming pared 1 base from V and 2 bases from J, leaving 12 bases between. CDR3 size: 15 residues. Germline lookup yields CDR1 SGHDT and CDR2 YYEEEE. In DNA form, the CDR3 reads TGTGCCAGCAGCTTGCGGCAGGGGTTTAACACTGAAGCTTTCTTT. Translating gives CASSLRQGFNTEAFF.

V gene TRBV30 combines with J gene TRBJ1-6; 7 nucleotides agree with TRBD1. From germline, CDR1 is GTSNPN and CDR2 SVGIG (reference sequence). V was pared by 3 bases and J by 8 bases, with 7 bases of the junction left unmatched. The CDR3 extends over 14 amino acids. CDR3 protein: CAWRLGGFDSPLHF. The CDR3 coding sequence is TGTGCCTGGAGATTAGGGGGCTTCGATTCACCCCTCCACTTT.

The rearrangement links TRBV30 to TRBJ2-7, with 7 bases identical to TRBD1. Germline loops: CDR1 GTSNPN, CDR2 SVGIG (reference sequence). This CDR3 has 17 amino acids. The V gene end was trimmed by 0 bases and the J gene end by 3 bases; junction bases not matched to a gene: 14. The CDR3 is CAWSVVHPDRRFYEQYF. CDR3 DNA sequence: TGTGCCTGGAGTGTCGTTCACCCGGACAGGAGGTTCTACGAGCAGTACTTC.

V gene TRBV5-6 combines with J gene TRBJ2-3; the match to TRBD1 covers 7 bases. V lost 3 bases to trimming and J lost 2 bases; unmatched junction nucleotides: 6. The CDR3 sequence is 15 residues long. The germline V gene has CDR1 SGHDT and CDR2 YYEEEE. The chain's CDR3 is CASSSGTAYTDTQYF. The CDR3 DNA is TGTGCCAGCAGCTCCGGGACAGCCTACACAGATACGCAGTATTTT.

This clone has a count of ten or more. The chain has TRBV21-1 and TRBJ1-1. TRBV21-1 is listed as a pseudogene. The CDR3 is 13 amino acids. The CDR3 region has the DNA TGTGCCAGCAGCAAAGCCTGGGAGAGCGAAGCTTTCTTT. It yields the protein CASSKAWESEAFF.

The V gene is TRBV29-1, the J gene TRBJ1-5; D might be TRBD1 (6 bases). Trimming left V 6 bases short and J 0 bases short, with 18 bases between. CDR1 SQVTM and CDR2 ANQGSEA come from the germline V gene. CDR3 size: 16 residues. The CDR3 is CSVHRETLYSNQPQHF. CDR3 DNA: TGCAGCGTCCACAGGGAGACCTTATATAGCAATCAGCCCCAGCATTTT.

The chain links TRBV27 to TRBJ2-5, with D maybe TRBD1 (6 bases). The V end lost 5 bases, the J end lost 4 bases, and 11 bases lay between the germline ends. Germline CDR1 is MNHEY and CDR2 is SMNVEV (reference sequence). CDR3 length: 13 residues. The CDR3 sequence is CASSKSGAETQYF. The DNA of the CDR3 is TGTGCCAGCAGTAAATCAGGGGCAGAGACCCAGTACTTC.

J is TRBJ2-5 and V is TRBV2; the D is unclear. This CDR3 has 12 amino acids. The V and J ends lost 4 bases and 10 bases respectively, with 13 bases between them. The germline V gene encodes CDR1 SNHLY and CDR2 FYNNEI. The CDR3 DNA follows: TGTGCCAGCAGTGTAAAATATGAGGACCAGTACTTC. Its protein product is CASSVKYEDQYF.

J is TRBJ2-1 and V is TRBV27; TRBD2 agrees at 10 bases. The CDR3 length is 17 residues. V gave up 4 bases and J gave up 3 bases; unmatched junction bases: 9. Germline CDR1 is MNHEY and CDR2 is SMNVEV (reference sequence). The CDR3 DNA sequence: TGTGCCAGCAGTTCCCCCCTAGCGGGGGCCCACTACAATGAGCAGTTCTTC. Protein sequence: CASSSPLAGAHYNEQFF.

The chain carries TRBV6-5 and TRBJ1-1; D remains ambiguous. The germline CDR1 and CDR2 sequences are MNHEY and SVGAGI. V was clipped by 0 bases and J by 2 bases, with 4 bases between them. This CDR3 comprises 13 residues. CDR3 DNA: TGTGCCAGCAGTTACTCGCTAAACACTGAAGCTTTCTTT. It codes for CASSYSLNTEAFF.

The V and J genes are TRBV4-1 and TRBJ1-2; 12 bases are shared with TRBD1. Germline loops: CDR1 MGHRA, CDR2 YSYEKL. Trimming at V came to 4 bases and at J to 12 bases, leaving 9 bases not matched to a gene. This CDR3 spans 14 amino acids. The CDR3 here is CASSPGTGGVGDTF. The CDR3 coding sequence is TGCGCCAGCAGCCCCGGGACAGGGGGCGTGGGGGACACCTTC.

This clone showed up many times. The rearrangement links TRBV23-1 to TRBJ1-5; D remains unclear. TRBV23-1 is identified as an open reading frame with a role that is uncertain. The V and J ends lost 0 bases and 5 bases respectively, with 14 bases between them. The CDR3 has 16 residues. CDR3 nucleotide sequence: TGCGCCAGCAGTCAATCCCTCGGGGAGGAGGATCAGCCCCAGCATTTT. It is translated as CASSQSLGEEDQPQHF.

This clone has just one count. For the CDR3, the DNA is TGTGCCAGCAGTGATACTAACTATGGCTACACCTTC. Its translation: CASSDTNYGYTF. The chain is built from TRBV25-1 and TRBJ1-2; D remains ambiguous. Germline values: CDR1 MGHDK, CDR2 SYGVNS. The CDR3 is 12 amino acids. Between the trimmed V and J ends, which lost 3 bases and 0 bases, there was a span of 2 bases.

The CDR3 reads CASSRGETQYF. As DNA, the CDR3 is TGTGCCAGTAGTCGCGGGGAGACCCAGTACTTC. The J gene is TRBJ2-5, the V gene TRBV19, with a tentative D call TRBD2 (5 bases). The V and J ends lost 5 bases and 5 bases respectively, with 6 bases between them. CDR1 and CDR2 (germline): LNHDA, SQIVND (reference sequence). The CDR3 covers 11 residues.

In this sample, this clone turned up a few times. The rearrangement uses TRBV7-8 and TRBJ2-3, with D maybe TRBD2 (7 bases). The CDR3 totals 15 residues. V shed 5 bases and J shed 6 bases, with 18 bases lying between them. The germline V gene encodes CDR1 SGHVS and CDR2 FQNEAQ. CDR3 DNA: TGTGCCAGCAGCCGCGAGGGGGGGCTTCTGGATACGCAGTATTTT. It codes for CASSREGGLLDTQYF. Full variable domain (outside the CDR3, taken from reference TRBV7-8 and TRBJ2-3): GAGVSQSPRYKVAKRGQDVALRCDPISGHVSLFWYQQALGQGPEFLTYFQNEAQLDKSGLPSDRFFAERPEGSVSTLKIQRTQQEDSAVYLCASSREGGLLDTQYFGPGTRLTVL.

The chain combines TRBV30 with TRBJ1-1, with 8 bases identical to TRBD1. The CDR3 has 13 amino acids. Trimming cost V 5 bases and J 4 bases; bases outside gene matches: 6. Germline V gives CDR1 GTSNPN, CDR2 SVGIG (reference sequence). The CDR3 bases are TGTGCCTGGGGACAGGGCCGGAGCACTGAAGCTTTCTTT. Amino acids: CAWGQGRSTEAFF.

This clone was picked up a small number of times. The rearrangement joins TRBV2 to TRBJ2-7; D not resolved. CDR1 SNHLY and CDR2 FYNNEI come from the germline V gene. This CDR3 is built from 15 residues. V was trimmed by 1 base and J by 2 bases, leaving 12 bases between them. CDR3 protein: CASSEDFGLTYEQYF. The CDR3 coding sequence is TGTGCCAGCAGTGAAGATTTTGGCCTGACCTACGAGCAGTACTTC.

This clone was detected only a few times. This chain uses TRBV9 with TRBJ2-5, with 7 nucleotides matching TRBD1. The V gene's germline CDR1 is SGDLS and CDR2 YYNGEE. V shed 2 bases and J 5 bases; nucleotides not matched to a gene: 30. CDR3 length equals 22 residues. The CDR3 DNA follows: TGTGCCAGCAGCGTTAACGAGGATGGGGGTACTAGAGGAGACAGGGTCAGGGAGACCCAGTACTTC. Translated: CASSVNEDGGTRGDRVRETQYF.

The chain employs TRBV6-1 and TRBJ1-2; 7 positions agree with TRBD1. Germline V CDR1 and CDR2: MNHNS, SASEGT. V lost 7 bases, J lost 3 bases, and 11 bases stayed unmatched. The CDR3 sequence is 15 residues long. Written as DNA, the CDR3 is TGTGCCAGCATGGGGGATGACAGGGACGACTATGGCTACACCTTC. It yields the protein CASMGDDRDDYGYTF.

This clone has just one count. V is TRBV19 and J is TRBJ2-1; TRBD2 agrees at 13 bases. V was pared by 4 bases and J by 1 base, with 7 bases of the junction left unmatched. Germline values: CDR1 LNHDA, CDR2 SQIVND (reference sequence). The CDR3 runs to 18 residues. The CDR3 DNA is TGTGCCAGTAGTACGGGACTAGCGGGGATCATATCCTACAATGAGCAGTTCTTC. Translation: CASSTGLAGIISYNEQFF.